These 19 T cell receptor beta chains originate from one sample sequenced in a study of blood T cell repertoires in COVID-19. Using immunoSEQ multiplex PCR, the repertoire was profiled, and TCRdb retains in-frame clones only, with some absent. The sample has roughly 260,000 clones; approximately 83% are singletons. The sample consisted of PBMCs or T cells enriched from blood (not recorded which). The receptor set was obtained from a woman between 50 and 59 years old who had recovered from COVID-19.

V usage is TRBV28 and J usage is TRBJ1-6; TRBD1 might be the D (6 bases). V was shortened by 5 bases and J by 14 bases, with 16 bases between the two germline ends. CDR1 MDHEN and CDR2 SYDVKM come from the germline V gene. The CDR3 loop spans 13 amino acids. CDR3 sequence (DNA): TGTGCCAGCAGTGGGGGGGCAGCCTGGGCCCTCCACTTT. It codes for CASSGGAAWALHF.

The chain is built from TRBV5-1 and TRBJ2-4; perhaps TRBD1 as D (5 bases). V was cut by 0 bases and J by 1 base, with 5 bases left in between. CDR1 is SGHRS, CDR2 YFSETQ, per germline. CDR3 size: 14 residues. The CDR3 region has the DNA TGCGCCAGCAGCTTGGGGGGCGCCAAAAACATTCAGTACTTC. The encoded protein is CASSLGGAKNIQYF.

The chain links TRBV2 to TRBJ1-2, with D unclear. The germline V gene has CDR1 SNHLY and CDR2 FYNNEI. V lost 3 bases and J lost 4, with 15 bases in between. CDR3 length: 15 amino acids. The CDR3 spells CASSEGPAPTYGYTF. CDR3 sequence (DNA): TGTGCCAGCAGTGAGGGCCCAGCTCCAACCTATGGCTACACCTTC.

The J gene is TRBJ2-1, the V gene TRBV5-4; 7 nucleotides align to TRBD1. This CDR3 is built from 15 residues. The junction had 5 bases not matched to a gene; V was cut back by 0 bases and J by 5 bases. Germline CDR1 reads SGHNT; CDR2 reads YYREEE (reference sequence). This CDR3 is CASSLGAGGNNEQFF. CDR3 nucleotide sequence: TGTGCCAGCAGCTTGGGGGCAGGGGGTAACAATGAGCAGTTCTTC.

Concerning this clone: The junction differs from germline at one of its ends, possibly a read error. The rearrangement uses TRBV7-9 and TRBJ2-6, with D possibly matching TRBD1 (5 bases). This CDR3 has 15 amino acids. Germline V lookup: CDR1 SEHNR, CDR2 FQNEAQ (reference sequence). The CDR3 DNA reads TGTGCCAGCAGCCGGGTCGACTCTGGGGCCAACGTCCTGGCTTTC. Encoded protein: CASSRVDSGANVLAF.

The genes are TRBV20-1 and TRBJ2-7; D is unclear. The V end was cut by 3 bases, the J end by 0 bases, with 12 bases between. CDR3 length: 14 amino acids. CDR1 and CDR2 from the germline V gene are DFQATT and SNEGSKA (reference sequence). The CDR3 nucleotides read TGCAGTGCTAGTCTGCCCGGTAGCTCCTACGAGCAGTACTTC. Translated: CSASLPGSSYEQYF.

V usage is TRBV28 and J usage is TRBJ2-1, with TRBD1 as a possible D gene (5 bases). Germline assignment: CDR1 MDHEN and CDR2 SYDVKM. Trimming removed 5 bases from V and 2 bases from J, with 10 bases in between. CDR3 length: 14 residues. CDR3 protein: CASSAAGTYNEQFF. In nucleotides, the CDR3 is TGTGCCAGCAGTGCCGCAGGGACCTACAATGAGCAGTTCTTC.

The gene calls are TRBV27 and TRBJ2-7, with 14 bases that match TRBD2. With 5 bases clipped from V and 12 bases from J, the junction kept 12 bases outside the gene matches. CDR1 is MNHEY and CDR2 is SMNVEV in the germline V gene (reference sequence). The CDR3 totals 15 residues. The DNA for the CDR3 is TGTGCCAGCAGTGGCGGGACTAGCGGGAGTAGGGACACGTACTTC. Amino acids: CASSGGTSGSRDTYF.

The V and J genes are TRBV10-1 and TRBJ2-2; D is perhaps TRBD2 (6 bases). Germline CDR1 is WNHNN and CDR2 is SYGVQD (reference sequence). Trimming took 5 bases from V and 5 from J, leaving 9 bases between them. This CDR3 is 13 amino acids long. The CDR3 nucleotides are TGCGCCAGCAGTACAGGAGGGACCGGGGAGCTGTTTTTT. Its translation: CASSTGGTGELFF.

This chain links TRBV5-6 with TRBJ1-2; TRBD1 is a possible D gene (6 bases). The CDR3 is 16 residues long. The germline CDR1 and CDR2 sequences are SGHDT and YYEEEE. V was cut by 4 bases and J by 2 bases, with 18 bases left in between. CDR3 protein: CASSPFDPGANYGYTF. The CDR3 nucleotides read TGTGCCAGCAGCCCCTTCGACCCAGGGGCGAACTATGGCTACACCTTC. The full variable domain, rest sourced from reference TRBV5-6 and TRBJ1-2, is DAGVTQSPTHLIKTRGQQVTLRCSPKSGHDTVSWYQQALGQGPQFIFQYYEEEERQRGNFPDRFSGHQFPNYSSELNVNALLLGDSALYLCASSPFDPGANYGYTFGSGTRLTVV.

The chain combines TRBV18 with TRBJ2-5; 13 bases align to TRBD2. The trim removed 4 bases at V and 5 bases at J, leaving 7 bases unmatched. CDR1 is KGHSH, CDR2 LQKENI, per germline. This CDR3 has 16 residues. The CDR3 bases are TGTGCCAGCTCACAAGGACTAGCGGGAGTAGGGGAGACCCAGTACTTC. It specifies CASSQGLAGVGETQYF. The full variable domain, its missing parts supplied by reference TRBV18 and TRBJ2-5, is NAGVMQNPRHLVRRRGQEARLRCSPMKGHSHVYWYRQLPEEGLKFMVYLQKENIIDESGMPKERFSAEFPKEGPSILRIQQVVRGDSAAYFCASSQGLAGVGETQYFGPGTRLLVL.

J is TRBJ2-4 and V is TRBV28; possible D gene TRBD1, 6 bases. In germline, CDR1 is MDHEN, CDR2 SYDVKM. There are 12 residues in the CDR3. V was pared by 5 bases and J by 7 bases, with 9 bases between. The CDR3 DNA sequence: TGTGCCAGCAGTAACAGGGTCAACATTCAGTACTTC. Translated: CASSNRVNIQYF.

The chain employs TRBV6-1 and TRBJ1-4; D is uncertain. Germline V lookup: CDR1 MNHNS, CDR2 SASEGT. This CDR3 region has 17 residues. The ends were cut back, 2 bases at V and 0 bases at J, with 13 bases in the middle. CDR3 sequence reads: CASSELMTPTTNEKLFF. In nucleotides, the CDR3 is TGTGCCAGCAGTGAACTGATGACACCCACAACTAATGAAAAACTGTTTTTT.

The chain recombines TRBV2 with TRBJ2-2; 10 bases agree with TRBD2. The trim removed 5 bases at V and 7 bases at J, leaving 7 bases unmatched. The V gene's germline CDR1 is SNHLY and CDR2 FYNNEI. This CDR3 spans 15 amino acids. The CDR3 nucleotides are TGTGCCAGCAGTTGGGAGCGGGAGGGTCACGGGGAGCTGTTTTTT. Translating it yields CASSWEREGHGELFF.

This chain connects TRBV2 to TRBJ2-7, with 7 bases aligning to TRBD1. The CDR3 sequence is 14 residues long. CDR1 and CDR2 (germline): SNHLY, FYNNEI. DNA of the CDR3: TGTGCTACCAAAGACGGGACAGTTACCTACGAGCAGTACTTC. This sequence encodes CATKDGTVTYEQYF.

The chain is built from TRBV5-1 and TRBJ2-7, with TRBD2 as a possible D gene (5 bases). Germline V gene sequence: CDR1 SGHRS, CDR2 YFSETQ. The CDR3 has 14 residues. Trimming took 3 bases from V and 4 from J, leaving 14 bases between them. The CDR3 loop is CASSSWYGNYEQYF. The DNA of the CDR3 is TGCGCCAGCAGCTCCTGGTACGGGAATTACGAGCAGTACTTC. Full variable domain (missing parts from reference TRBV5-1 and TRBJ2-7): KAGVTQTPRYLIKTRGQQVTLSCSPISGHRSVSWYQQTPGQGLQFLFEYFSETQRNKGNFPGRFSGRQFSNSRSEMNVSTLELGDSALYLCASSSWYGNYEQYFGPGTRLTVT.

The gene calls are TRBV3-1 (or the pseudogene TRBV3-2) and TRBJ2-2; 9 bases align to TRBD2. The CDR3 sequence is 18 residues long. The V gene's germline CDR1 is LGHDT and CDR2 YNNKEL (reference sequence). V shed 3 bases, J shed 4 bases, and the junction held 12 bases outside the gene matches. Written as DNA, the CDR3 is TGTGCCAGCAGCCATTCCTACAGGACTAGCGCCGCCACCGGGGAGCTGTTTTTT. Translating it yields CASSHSYRTSAATGELFF.

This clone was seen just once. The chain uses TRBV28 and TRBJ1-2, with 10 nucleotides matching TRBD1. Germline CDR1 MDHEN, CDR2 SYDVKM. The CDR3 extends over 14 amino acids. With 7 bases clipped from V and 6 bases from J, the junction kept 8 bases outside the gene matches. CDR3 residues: CASTDTGTGDGYTF. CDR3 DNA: TGTGCCAGCACCGACACCGGGACAGGGGATGGCTACACCTTC.

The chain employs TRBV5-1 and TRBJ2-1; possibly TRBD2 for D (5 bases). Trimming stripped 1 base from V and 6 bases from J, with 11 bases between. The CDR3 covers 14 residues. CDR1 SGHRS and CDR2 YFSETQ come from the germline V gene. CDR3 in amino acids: CASSLWRVGNEQFF. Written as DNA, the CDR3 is TGCGCCAGCAGCTTGTGGCGGGTGGGCAATGAGCAGTTCTTC.